This entry is about one T cell receptor (beta chain). The clone's antigen remains unknown. Nothing much larger sits one base from this clone, and base qualities are not available. The data belong to a study of CD8+ T cells in alopecia areata (dated by TCRdb to the late 2010s). In the study overall: The treated patients took part in an open-label pilot trial in which moderate-to-severe alopecia areata was treated with oral tofacitinib at 5 to 10 mg twice daily. On the human side, TCRbeta sequencing was run on scalp tissue and on sorted CD4+ and CD8+ peripheral blood T cells from healthy controls and from alopecia areata patients with either patchy or totalis/universalis disease. Tofacitinib-treated patients had biopsies at baseline and at 4 and 24 weeks of treatment, with a later scalp biopsy in several patients. High-throughput TCRbeta sequencing was used to examine T cell clonal expansion in alopecia areata in both the C3H/HeJ mouse model and human patients. RNA was extracted with the PAXgene miRNA kit for fixed scalp, the miRNeasy kit for PBMCs, and the RNeasy kit for mouse skin. Scalp clonality was compared among normal scalp (n=4), patchy alopecia areata scalp (n=8), and alopecia totalis/universalis scalp (n=8). Patients received tofacitinib for 6 to 18 months and were then followed off drug for 6 months to check for delayed response and recurrence. Amplification of TCRbeta CDR3 regions was done by immunoSEQ multiplex PCR using 35 Vbeta forward primers and 13 Jbeta reverse primers. What the work shows at the level of the full study, not this receptor alone: Compared with normal scalp, lesional scalp, particularly in alopecia totalis/universalis, had higher clonality and more expanded CD8+ clones, which suggests antigenic drive. Unlike mouse skin, where gammadelta T cells dominate, normal human skin contains resident alphabeta T cells that get sequenced too, which complicates analysis of the scalp TCR repertoire. Compared with mice, TCR sequences shared between patients were less clear, possibly partly because of HLA diversity across the patient population.

The meaning of the sample's time point label: baseline before oral tofacitinib. From alopecia areata patients, peripheral blood was collected along with lesional scalp punch biopsies. After PBMCs were isolated by density centrifugation and stained for CD3, CD4 and CD8, a FACSAria was used to sort CD4+ and CD8+ T cells. Libraries were prepared through the immunoSEQ multiplex PCR assay. To provide template for TCR sequencing, every sample had RNA extracted and reverse transcribed into cDNA. First-strand cDNA was synthesized using SuperScript III with a 2:1 mix of oligo-dT and random hexamers. A synthetic immune receptor repertoire was used to assess amplification bias, and residual bias was removed computationally. The original methods were these. Raw reads were preprocessed to remove errors, and CDR3 was defined according to IMGT conventions as the region from the conserved cysteine to phenylalanine. To get clonality, Shannon entropy was normalized by log2 of the number of productive unique TCRs and the result was subtracted from 1. Scalp TCRbeta sequences were cross-referenced with sorted blood CD4 and CD8 repertoires so that the CD4 or CD8 identity of scalp clones could be inferred. Sourced from immuneACCESS, this table was stored by TCRdb with only in-frame sequences that have V and J called. A share of the clones is absent; for the studies checked, an unresolved V gene accounts for under half, and the remainder has no known explanation. V, J and clone size derive from that table, while D and trimming were established from the DNA sequence. For this sample the table gives under 75,000 clones, of which 45% to 50% were detected only once. The top ten constitute about 15% of the sample.

The CDR3, from cysteine to phenylalanine, totals 14 residues. Only the CDR3 part of the read is kept: 42 bases, read in frame from the first base. The germline V gene provides CDR1 SQVTM and CDR2 ANQGSEA. Trimming removed 5 bases from V and 0 bases from J, leaving 11 bases between the germline ends. The starting material was CD8+ T cells sorted from blood, obtained at week 0. The chain joins TRBV29-1 to TRBJ2-4; the D segment cannot be called with confidence. The clonotype comes from a human donor with alopecia areata. The nucleotides are TGCAGCGTTCCAGAACAGCTAGCCAAAAACATTCAGTACTTC. It translates to CSVPEQLAKNIQYF. Reference TRBV29-1 and TRBJ2-4 proteins supply the regions before and after the CDR3; the full variable domain is: SAVISQKPSRDICQRGTSLTIQCQVDSQVTMMFWYRQQPGQSLTLIATANQGSEATYESGFVIDKFPISRPNLTFSTLTVSNMSPEDSSIYLCSVPEQLAKNIQYFGAGTRLSVL.